This T cell receptor (beta chain) was retrieved from a study of blood T cell repertoires in COVID-19. Whole-study context: T cells, B-cell-depleted T cells, or PBMCs supplied cDNA or gDNA.

The trim removed 4 bases at V and 10 bases at J, leaving 8 bases unmatched. Germline V gene sequence: CDR1 LGHDT, CDR2 YNNKEL (reference sequence). This CDR3 region has 15 residues. Source study methods: Estimation of nucleated cell counts was performed using reference gene primer amplification. Sequenced by immunoSEQ multiplex PCR; TCRdb stores in-frame clones only, minus some. The V and J calls and clone size come from that table; D and trimming were worked out from the DNA. The table lists around 40,000 clones, 90% to 95% of them singletons. This TCR derives from a human donor with active COVID-19. The donor label of this sample is uncertain. Sequenced material: peripheral blood. This chain connects TRBV3-1 (or the pseudogene TRBV3-2) to TRBJ1-6, with 9 bases aligning to TRBD1. For the CDR3, the DNA is TGTGCCAGCAGCCGGACAGGGGAGATCGGGTCACCCCTCCACTTT. Protein sequence: CASSRTGEIGSPLHF.